Below are 16 T cell receptor beta chains sequenced from a single sample in a study of T cell repertoires in cytomegalovirus infection. In TCRdb, the reads were re-called with MiXCR into one record per CDR3 protein. The sample has roughly 280,000 distinct CDR3 sequences; roughly 13% are singletons. Sample: PBMCs. The receptors stem from a human donor in good health (CMV status not recorded). Some clones in this sample may be carry-over from other donors' samples.

The chain joins TRBV29-1 to TRBJ2-2, with 10 bases lining up with TRBD1. V gave up 7 bases and J gave up 5 bases; unmatched junction bases: 10. The CDR3 is 15 amino acids. The V gene's germline CDR1 is SQVTM and CDR2 ANQGSEA. In DNA, the CDR3 is TGCAGCGCCGACAGGGGGCCCAAAAGTACCGGGGAGCTGTTTTTT. The encoded protein is CSADRGPKSTGELFF.

The table lists this clonotype with a few counts. This sequence joins TRBV6-1 and TRBJ2-7; 10 bases align to TRBD1. Germline lookup yields CDR1 MNHNS and CDR2 SASEGT. V trimming: 5 bases; J trimming: 4 bases; junction bases outside the gene matches: 5. This CDR3 region has 14 residues. In DNA form, the CDR3 reads TGTGCCAGCAGTCTACAGGGACAGGGGTACGAGCAGTACTTC. This translates into CASSLQGQGYEQYF.

This clonotype was recorded many times. V usage is TRBV4-2 and J usage is TRBJ2-7; TRBD2 matches at 8 bases. Losses at the gene ends were 1 base for V and 0 bases for J; bases not matched to a gene: 5. This CDR3 contains 16 residues. Germline CDR1 is LGHNA and CDR2 is YNFKEQ. The CDR3 reads CASSQGAGDSSYEQYF. The CDR3 DNA reads TGTGCCAGCAGCCAAGGAGCGGGAGATTCCTCCTACGAGCAGTACTTC.

The chain is built from TRBV12-3 or TRBV12-4 and TRBJ2-6, with 7 bases identical to TRBD1. The CDR3 is 17 amino acids. V lost 5 bases to trimming and J lost 4 bases; unmatched junction nucleotides: 11. The DNA for the CDR3 is TGTGCCAGCAGTCCCCCTCCCGACAGGGCCGGGGCCAACGTCCTGACTTTC. It encodes CASSPPPDRAGANVLTF.

The rearrangement uses TRBV6-6 and TRBJ1-2; D uncertain. V lost 5 bases and J 4 bases, leaving 17 bases between the germline ends. There are 15 residues in the CDR3. CDR1 MNHNY and CDR2 SVGAGI come from the germline V gene (reference sequence). The DNA for the CDR3 is TGTGCCAGCAGTCCTACCGGGCTCCTGCCCTATGGCTACACCTTC. Protein: CASSPTGLLPYGYTF.

This clonotype was seen at least ten times. The chain links TRBV7-2 to TRBJ1-1; D remains ambiguous. V dropped 2 bases and J dropped 0 bases, with 10 bases sitting between them. CDR1 is SGHTA, CDR2 FQGNSA, per germline. The length of the CDR3 is 15 residues. The CDR3 sequence: CASSLTGGMNTEAFF. DNA of the CDR3: TGTGCCAGCAGCTTAACGGGCGGTATGAACACTGAAGCTTTCTTT.

This clonotype was seen repeatedly, ten times or more. This chain joins TRBV7-3 and TRBJ2-2; D not certain. Trimming took off 4 bases at V and 7 bases at J, with 10 bases between the two ends. The CDR3 extends over 13 amino acids. Germline loops: CDR1 SGHTA, CDR2 FQGTGA. The DNA for the CDR3 is TGTGCCAGCAGCTCGACATCTGGCGGGGAGCTGTTTTTT. As protein: CASSSTSGGELFF. The variable domain in full, completed from reference TRBV7-3 and TRBJ2-2, reads GAGVSQTPSNKVTEKGKYVELRCDPISGHTALYWYRQSLGQGPEFLIYFQGTGAADDSGLPNDRFFAVRPEGSVSTLKIQRTERGDSAVYLCASSSTSGGELFFGEGSRLTVL.

This clonotype was observed many times. The chain combines TRBV11-2 with TRBJ1-1, with a tentative D call TRBD1 (6 bases). Deletions cut 8 bases from V and 1 base from J, with 11 bases between. Germline V gene lookup returns CDR1 SGHAT and CDR2 FQNNGV. The CDR3 is made up of 13 amino acids. DNA for the CDR3: TGTGCCAGCGAGGGAGGGGGGAACACTGAAGCTTTCTTT. Translating gives CASEGGGNTEAFF.

This clonotype turned up a few times. The chain joins TRBV11-2 to TRBJ2-3, with D tentatively TRBD2 (5 bases). The V end lost 5 bases, the J end lost 1 base, and 13 bases lay between the germline ends. CDR1 and CDR2 from the germline V gene are SGHAT and FQNNGV. CDR3 length: 15 residues. The CDR3 DNA reads TGTGCCAGCAGCCGCCAGCGGCCTGGCACAGATACGCAGTATTTT. It specifies CASSRQRPGTDTQYF.

This clonotype showed up just a few times. V usage is TRBV24-1 and J usage is TRBJ1-1; D is possibly TRBD1 (5 bases). The V gene's germline CDR1 is KGHDR and CDR2 SFDVKD. The CDR3 runs 17 residues. V lost 3 bases and J 1 base, leaving 17 bases between the germline ends. Here the CDR3 reads CATSDLLWGRRNTEAFF. The CDR3 coding sequence is TGTGCCACCAGTGATCTTCTCTGGGGACGGAGGAACACTGAAGCTTTCTTT.

This clonotype was counted ten times or more. The rearrangement uses TRBV11-2 and TRBJ2-3; 9 nucleotides agree with TRBD2. CDR3 size: 14 residues. Germline V gene sequence: CDR1 SGHAT, CDR2 FQNNGV. V was pared by 2 bases and J by 3 bases, with 0 bases of the junction left unmatched. This chain's CDR3 is CASSLLAGTDTQYF. The CDR3 nucleotides read TGTGCCAGCAGCTTACTAGCGGGAACAGATACGCAGTATTTT.

This sequence joins TRBV2 and TRBJ1-2; D uncertain. Germline CDR1 is SNHLY and CDR2 is FYNNEI. With 3 bases removed from V and 4 bases from J, the gap between germline ends came to 9 bases. This CDR3 is 13 amino acids long. The CDR3 here is CASSDDGVYGYTF. Here the CDR3 DNA reads TGTGCCAGCAGTGACGACGGCGTCTATGGCTACACCTTC.

This clonotype was observed at least ten times. The chain has TRBV11-2 and TRBJ2-7; either TRBD1 or TRBD2 may fit D (6 bases each). Looked up from germline, CDR1 is SGHAT and CDR2 is FQNNGV. V was cut by 5 bases and J by 6 bases, with 17 bases left in between. This CDR3 comprises 14 residues. The CDR3 spells CASSTGGRASEQYF. DNA of the CDR3: TGTGCCAGCAGCACCGGGGGCCGGGCTTCCGAGCAGTACTTC.

A few counts support this clonotype. V usage is TRBV14 and J usage is TRBJ2-1, with TRBD2 matching 13 bases. Germline-derived CDR1 and CDR2 are SGHDN and FVKESK. J gave up 2 bases and V 0 bases, and 10 bases lay outside the gene matches. This CDR3 has 20 residues. The CDR3 bases are TGTGCCAGCAGCCAAGACAGGGCCGGGACTAGCGGGACTCCCTACAATGAGCAGTTCTTC. Its protein is CASSQDRAGTSGTPYNEQFF.

This clonotype has ten or more counts. The chain combines TRBV7-2 with TRBJ2-7; D remains unclear. Trimming stripped 5 bases from V and 3 bases from J, with 11 bases between. The CDR3 sequence is 13 residues long. The V gene's germline CDR1 is SGHTA and CDR2 FQGNSA. DNA for the CDR3: TGTGCCAGCAGCCCCGGGCCCAACTACGAGCAGTACTTC. It specifies CASSPGPNYEQYF. Based on the CDR3 plus reference TRBV7-2 and TRBJ2-7, the full variable domain is GAGVSQSPSNKVTEKGKDVELRCDPISGHTALYWYRQSLGQGLEFLIYFQGNSAPDKSGLPSDRFSAERTGGSVSTLTIQRTQQEDSAVYLCASSPGPNYEQYFGPGTRLTVT.

This clonotype has at least ten counts. The chain carries TRBV2 and TRBJ1-1; D is possibly TRBD1 (5 bases). V gave up 2 bases and J gave up 4 bases, with 14 bases separating them. Germline assignment: CDR1 SNHLY and CDR2 FYNNEI. The CDR3 runs 15 residues. This CDR3 reads CASSEFTGGGTEAFF. The DNA for the CDR3 is TGTGCCAGCAGTGAATTCACAGGAGGAGGCACTGAAGCTTTCTTT.